This T cell receptor beta chain stems from a study of cytomegalovirus exposure and HLA in healthy donors. Study-wide results and caveats: Using the classifier, cytomegalovirus status was reportedly diagnosed with high specificity and sensitivity.

The approximately 130-subject validation cohort, separate from the approximately 670-subject first cohort, included the donors. Germline values: CDR1 SGHAT, CDR2 FQNNGV. The CDR3 consists of 15 residues. V trimming: 0 bases; J trimming: 3 bases; junction bases outside the gene matches: 4. A remark on this clone: The antigen is not known.

Clones were read by immunoSEQ multiplex PCR, and TCRdb kept only the in-frame ones, dropping some. The table lists roughly 250,000 clones, around 86% of them singletons. The chain is built from TRBV11-2 and TRBJ2-5; TRBD1 aligns across 7 bases. Sequenced sample: PBMCs. This TCR derives from a woman aged 25 to 39 in good health and CMV-seropositive. The CDR3: CASSLDGTEEETQYF. The DNA for the CDR3 is TGTGCCAGCAGCTTAGATGGGACAGAAGAAGAGACCCAGTACTTC.